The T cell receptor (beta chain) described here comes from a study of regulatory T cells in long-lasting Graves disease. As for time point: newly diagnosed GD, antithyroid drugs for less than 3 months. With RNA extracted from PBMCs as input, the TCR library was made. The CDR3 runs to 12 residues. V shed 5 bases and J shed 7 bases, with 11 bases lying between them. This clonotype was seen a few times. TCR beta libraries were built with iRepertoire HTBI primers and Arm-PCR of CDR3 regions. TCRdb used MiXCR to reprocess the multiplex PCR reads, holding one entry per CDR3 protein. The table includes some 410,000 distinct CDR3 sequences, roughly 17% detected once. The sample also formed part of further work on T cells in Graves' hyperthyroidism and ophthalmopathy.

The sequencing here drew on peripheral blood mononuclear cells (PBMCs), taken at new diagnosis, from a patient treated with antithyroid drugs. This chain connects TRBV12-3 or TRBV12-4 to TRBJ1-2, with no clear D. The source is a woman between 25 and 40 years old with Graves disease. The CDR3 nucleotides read TGTGCCAGCAGTAAATCGTTAACTGGCTACACCTTC. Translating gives CASSKSLTGYTF.